This TCR beta chain was sequenced during a study of tumor-infiltrating lymphocytes in primary liver carcinoma. Unsorted whole blood served as the source of blood RNA, and germline DNA was extracted as well. What was collected before surgery was roughly 4 milliliters of peripheral blood. Starting material of roughly 550 ng total RNA yielded TCR beta cDNA via a constant-region primer. Nested multiplex PCR, run for three rounds with slightly modified ARM-PCR, yielded TCR beta libraries. TCRdb reprocessed the multiplex PCR reads via MiXCR and lists one record per CDR3 protein. The data show around 330,000 distinct CDR3 sequences, with around three fifths seen just once and around 9.5% held by the top ten. This clonotype has just one count. This receptor was identified in a man in his forties or fifties with primary liver carcinoma and hepatitis B virus infection. Sequencing was performed on peripheral blood.

In DNA form, the CDR3 reads TGCGCCACCTCGGCCGGGACACAGTCCTACGAGCAGTACTTC. It is translated as CATSAGTQSYEQYF. The gene calls are TRBV5-1 and TRBJ2-7; a possible D gene is TRBD1 (6 bases). The CDR3 runs to 14 residues. From germline, CDR1 is SGHRS and CDR2 YFSETQ. V lost 9 bases to trimming and J lost 1 base, with 17 bases between them.